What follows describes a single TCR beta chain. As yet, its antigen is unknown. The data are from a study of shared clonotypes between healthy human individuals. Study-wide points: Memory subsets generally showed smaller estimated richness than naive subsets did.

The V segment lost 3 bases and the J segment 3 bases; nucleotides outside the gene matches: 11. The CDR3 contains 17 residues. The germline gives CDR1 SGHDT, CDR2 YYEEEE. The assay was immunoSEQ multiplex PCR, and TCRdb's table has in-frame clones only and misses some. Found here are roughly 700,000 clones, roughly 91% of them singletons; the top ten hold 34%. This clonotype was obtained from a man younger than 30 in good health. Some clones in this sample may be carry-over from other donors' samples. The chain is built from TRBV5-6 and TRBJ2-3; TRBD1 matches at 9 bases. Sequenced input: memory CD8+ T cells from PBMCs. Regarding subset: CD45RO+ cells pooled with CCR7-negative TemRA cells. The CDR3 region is CASSYHPRDRETDTQYF. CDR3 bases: TGTGCCAGCAGCTATCATCCCCGGGACAGGGAAACAGATACGCAGTATTTT.